This T cell receptor (beta chain) was captured in a study of T cell changes during pregnancy in multiple sclerosis. The CDR3 covers 16 residues. CDR1 and CDR2 from the germline V gene are SGHRS and YFSETQ. With 3 bases clipped from V and 1 base from J, the junction kept 7 bases outside the gene matches. The method was immunoSEQ multiplex PCR; TCRdb's version includes in-frame clones alone and lacks a portion of them. Of about 92,000 clones in the sample, about 94% are singletons; the top ten hold about 2%. This sequence was found in a female donor with multiple sclerosis, enrolled in a pregnancy study. Sequenced material: peripheral blood, taken in the third trimester of pregnancy. The gene calls are TRBV5-1 and TRBJ1-2; 9 nucleotides agree with TRBD1. This chain's CDR3 is CASSSAGTGFNYGYTF. The CDR3, as DNA: TGCGCCAGCAGCTCCGCCGGGACAGGGTTTAACTATGGCTACACCTTC.